Sequencing of this T cell receptor (beta chain) was carried out in a study of shared clonotypes between healthy human individuals. Study-level results: Depth of sequencing was expected to influence donor clonotype sharing.

Clones were read by immunoSEQ multiplex PCR, and TCRdb kept only the in-frame ones, dropping some. The table records about 92,000 clones, roughly three quarters of them present only once. There were no recent acute infections or vaccinations among the donors, who were healthy HIV-negative adults. A word on this clone: Its antigen is unknown.

This sequence was found in a man under 40 in good health. Sequenced sample: memory CD8+ T cells sorted from blood. Subset reported: CD45RO+ cells pooled with CCR7-negative TemRA cells.

The CDR3 is CASSLADYNEQFF. Written as DNA, the CDR3 is TGTGCCAGCAGCCTAGCGGATTACAATGAGCAGTTCTTC. This chain uses TRBV6-6 with TRBJ2-1; TRBD2 aligns across 7 bases. The CDR3 is 13 amino acids. Unmatched junction bases numbered 3, after V lost 6 bases and J lost 4 bases. Germline lookup yields CDR1 MNHNY and CDR2 SVGAGI (reference sequence).